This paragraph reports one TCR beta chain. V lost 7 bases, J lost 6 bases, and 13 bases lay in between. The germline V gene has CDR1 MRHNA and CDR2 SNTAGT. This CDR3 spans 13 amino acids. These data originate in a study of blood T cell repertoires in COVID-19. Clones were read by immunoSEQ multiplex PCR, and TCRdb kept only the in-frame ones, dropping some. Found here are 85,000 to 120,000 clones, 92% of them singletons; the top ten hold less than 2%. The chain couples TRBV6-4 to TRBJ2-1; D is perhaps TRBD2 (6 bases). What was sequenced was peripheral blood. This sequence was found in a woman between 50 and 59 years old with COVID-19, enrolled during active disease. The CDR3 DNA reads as TGTGCCAGCAAGCTAGGACTACCCAATGAGCAGTTCTTC. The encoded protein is CASKLGLPNEQFF.